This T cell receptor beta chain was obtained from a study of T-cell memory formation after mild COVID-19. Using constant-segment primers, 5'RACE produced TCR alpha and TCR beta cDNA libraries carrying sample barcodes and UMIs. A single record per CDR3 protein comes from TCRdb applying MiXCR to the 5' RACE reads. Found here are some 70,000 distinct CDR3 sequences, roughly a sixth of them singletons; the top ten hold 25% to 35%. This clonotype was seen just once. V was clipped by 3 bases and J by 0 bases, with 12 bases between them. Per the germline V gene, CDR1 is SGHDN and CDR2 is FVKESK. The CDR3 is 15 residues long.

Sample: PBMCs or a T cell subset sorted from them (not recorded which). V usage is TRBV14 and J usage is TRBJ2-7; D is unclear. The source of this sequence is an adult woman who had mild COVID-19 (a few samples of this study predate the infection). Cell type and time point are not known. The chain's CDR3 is CASSHPGDRSYEQYF. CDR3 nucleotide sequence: TGTGCCAGCAGCCATCCCGGTGACCGCTCCTACGAGCAGTACTTC. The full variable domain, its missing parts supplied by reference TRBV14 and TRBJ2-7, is EAGVTQFPSHSVIEKGQTVTLRCDPISGHDNLYWYRRVMGKEIKFLLHFVKESKQDESGMPNNRFLAERTGGTYSTLKVQPAELEDSGVYFCASSHPGDRSYEQYFGPGTRLTVT.